What follows are 11 T cell receptor beta chains derived from one specimen sequenced in a study of graft-versus-host responses after intestinal transplantation. The plating included around 200,000 irradiated, violet-dye-labeled stimulator cells together with around 200,000 CFSE-labeled responder cells. Generated by immunoSEQ multiplex PCR, the TCRdb table keeps only in-frame clones and is missing some. The sample lists over 4,500 clones, more than 20% occurring once. Sequences were derived from alloreactive CD8+ T cells from a mixed lymphocyte reaction culture, sampled before intestinal transplant. Documented subset: CFSE-low proliferating T cells sorted from roughly six-day pre-transplant mixed lymphocyte reaction (GvH or HvG direction). The receptor set was obtained from a human patient who received an intestinal transplant.

This clone was picked up one time. At one of its ends the junction is not consistent with the germline gene, which may arise from a read error. The chain is built from TRBV29-1 and TRBJ2-7, with TRBD2 identical over 7 bases. This CDR3 contains 15 residues. Per germline, CDR1 SQVTM and CDR2 ANQGSEA. The DNA for the CDR3 is TGCAGCGTTGAGAGCGGGACCCGGAGCTCCTACGAGCGGTACTTC. As protein: CSVESGTRSSYERYF.

This clone turned up a few times. This chain joins TRBV6-6 and TRBJ2-7; D gene uncertain. The CDR3 totals 13 residues. V was trimmed by 0 bases and J by 5 bases, leaving 8 bases between them. Germline CDR1 MNHNY, CDR2 SVGAGI (reference sequence). CDR3 sequence: CASSYSPGNEQYF. CDR3 sequence (DNA): TGTGCCAGCAGTTACTCTCCAGGTAACGAGCAGTACTTC.

The chain recombines TRBV7-2 with TRBJ2-3, with 7 bases matching TRBD1. CDR3 size: 19 residues. Germline-derived CDR1 and CDR2 are SGHTA and FQGNSA. V was pared by 2 bases and J by 2 bases, with 16 bases of the junction left unmatched. The CDR3 loop reads CASSLPIGKGTDPTDTQYF. In nucleotides, the CDR3 is TGTGCCAGCAGCTTACCGATTGGGAAGGGGACAGACCCCACAGATACGCAGTATTTT.

The rearrangement links TRBV11-2 to TRBJ2-1; perhaps TRBD1 as D (6 bases). CDR1 is SGHAT, CDR2 FQNNGV, per germline. This CDR3 spans 12 amino acids. The V end lost 5 bases, the J end lost 12 bases, and 14 bases lay between the germline ends. The CDR3 DNA sequence: TGTGCCAGCAGCATAGGGGGTAAAGGGCAGTTCTTC. It codes for CASSIGGKGQFF.

This clone has only a few counts. The rearrangement joins TRBV7-9 to TRBJ2-5, with a possible D match to TRBD2 (5 bases). CDR3 length: 12 residues. Germline CDR1 and CDR2: SEHNR and FQNEAQ (reference sequence). The V end was cut by 5 bases, the J end by 2 bases, with 6 bases between. CDR3 protein: CASSRTQETQYF. For the CDR3, the DNA is TGTGCCAGCAGCCGGACTCAAGAGACCCAGTACTTC.

By share, this clone counts as medium-sized. A read error may account for a junction end that differs from germline. In the same sample, other DNA sequences code for this CDR3. The J gene is TRBJ2-7, the V gene TRBV7-7; 8 bases align to TRBD1. The CDR3 is 14 amino acids. CDR1 is SSHAT and CDR2 is FNYEAQ in the germline V gene (reference sequence). In nucleotides, the CDR3 is TGTGCTAGCAGCTTGAGTGACAGGGGTTACGAGCAGTACTTC. Protein: CASSLSDRGYEQYF.

This clone was recorded a few times. This chain connects TRBV29-1 to TRBJ2-3; TRBD2 might be the D (7 bases). The CDR3 is made up of 16 amino acids. Trimming removed 3 bases from V and 5 bases from J, with 21 bases in between. CDR1 and CDR2 (germline): SQVTM, ANQGSEA. The CDR3 coding sequence is TGCAGCGTTGATCCGCGGGCCCTAGGGGGGGAAGATACGCAGTATTTT. This gives the protein CSVDPRALGGEDTQYF.

This clone has only a few counts. The rearrangement links TRBV6-5 to TRBJ2-1; 9 positions match TRBD2. With 7 bases clipped from V and 8 bases from J, the junction kept 3 bases outside the gene matches. Germline CDR1 MNHEY, CDR2 SVGAGI. The CDR3 extends over 12 amino acids. Written as DNA, the CDR3 is TGTGCCAGCACTAGCGGGATCGATGAGCAGTTCTTC. Translation gives CASTSGIDEQFF.

This chain connects TRBV27 to TRBJ2-7; 10 bases map to TRBD2. Germline V CDR1 and CDR2: MNHEY, SMNVEV (reference sequence). This CDR3 is built from 14 residues. V shed 6 bases and J 3 bases; nucleotides not matched to a gene: 5. CDR3 coding DNA: TGTGCCAGCAGCACGGGACTAGCGCTCTACGAGCAGTACTTC. It yields the protein CASSTGLALYEQYF.

This sequence joins TRBV5-8 and TRBJ2-6; D unresolved. Looked up from germline, CDR1 is SGHTS and CDR2 is YDEGEE. CDR3 length: 17 residues. V was clipped by 7 bases and J by 5 bases, with 22 bases between them. CDR3 bases: TGTGCCAGCCGTTACAATTCCACACAAAGTCGGGCCAACGTCCTGACTTTC. Translating gives CASRYNSTQSRANVLTF.

The DNA for the CDR3 is TGTGCCAGCAGTCAGTCCGGGACAGCCTACGAGCAGTACTTC. It yields the protein CASSQSGTAYEQYF. The rearrangement joins TRBV11-2 to TRBJ2-7, with TRBD1 matching 7 bases. CDR3 length: 14 residues. Per germline, CDR1 SGHAT and CDR2 FQNNGV. Trimming removed 6 bases from V and 2 bases from J; junction bases left unmatched: 7.